Listed here are 14 T cell receptor beta chains from one sample, sequenced in a study of cytotoxic CD8 clonotypes in ibrutinib-treated CLL. Produced via immunoSEQ multiplex PCR; TCRdb's table is partial and in-frame only. The table records around 250,000 clones, under 80% of them present only once. This material consisted of PBMCs, taken after 24 months of ibrutinib treatment. These receptors all come from a human donor with chronic lymphocytic leukemia.

This clone was counted a single time. The rearrangement joins TRBV6-1 to TRBJ1-4; the D gene is possibly TRBD1 (6 bases). CDR1 is MNHNS, CDR2 SASEGT, per germline. Trimming left V 8 bases short and J 8 bases short, with 21 bases between. The length of the CDR3 is 15 residues. CDR3 residues: CASLPTGGLGEKLFF. The CDR3 DNA is TGTGCCAGCCTCCCAACGGGGGGGCTAGGAGAAAAACTGTTTTTT.

A few counts support this clone. This chain uses TRBV4-2 with TRBJ2-1; the match to TRBD2 covers 11 bases. The CDR3 contains 15 residues. The germline CDR1 and CDR2 sequences are LGHNA and YNFKEQ. Trimming cost V 6 bases and J 4 bases; bases outside gene matches: 5. The CDR3 reads CASRETSGIYNEQFF. In nucleotides, the CDR3 is TGTGCCAGCAGGGAGACTAGCGGGATATACAATGAGCAGTTCTTC.

The chain uses TRBV28 and TRBJ2-1, with 7 bases aligning to TRBD1. The CDR3 consists of 15 residues. J gave up 5 bases and V 4 bases, and 8 bases lay outside the gene matches. CDR1 and CDR2 from the germline V gene are MDHEN and SYDVKM. The CDR3 protein is CASSSVQGNNNEQFF. The CDR3 DNA is TGTGCCAGCAGTTCTGTACAGGGGAATAACAATGAGCAGTTCTTC.

The rearrangement links TRBV29-1 to TRBJ1-1; D unresolved. With 4 bases removed from V and 3 bases from J, the gap between germline ends came to 12 bases. The CDR3 consists of 13 residues. The germline CDR1 and CDR2 sequences are SQVTM and ANQGSEA. CDR3 amino acids: CSVVGIIYTEAFF. DNA for the CDR3: TGCAGCGTTGTGGGGATCATTTACACTGAAGCTTTCTTT.

V gene TRBV5-1 combines with J gene TRBJ1-2; tentative D call: TRBD1 (6 bases). This CDR3 spans 14 amino acids. With 4 bases removed from V and 4 bases from J, the gap between germline ends came to 14 bases. The germline V gene has CDR1 SGHRS and CDR2 YFSETQ. The CDR3 DNA follows: TGCGCCAGCAGCCCCCAGGACAGTTTCTATGGCTACACCTTC. Amino acids: CASSPQDSFYGYTF.

CDR3 residues: CASSPGQSLTAGAFF. Here the CDR3 DNA reads TGTGCCAGCTCACCAGGACAGTCCTTAACGGCGGGAGCGTTCTTC. This sequence joins TRBV18 and TRBJ2-1, with a possible D match to TRBD2 (7 bases). Trimming took off 2 bases at V and 15 bases at J, with 23 bases between the two ends. Germline V gives CDR1 KGHSH, CDR2 LQKENI. CDR3 length: 15 residues.

The J gene is TRBJ1-2, the V gene TRBV14; D gene uncertain. The CDR3 spans 12 residues. With 3 bases removed from V and 4 bases from J, the gap between germline ends came to 6 bases. The germline V gene encodes CDR1 SGHDN and CDR2 FVKESK. Written as DNA, the CDR3 is TGTGCCAGCAGCCAGGGAGGCTATGGCTACACCTTC. As protein: CASSQGGYGYTF.

The rearrangement joins TRBV5-4 to TRBJ2-5; 12 bases map to TRBD2. The germline CDR1 and CDR2 sequences are SGHNT and YYREEE (reference sequence). The CDR3 is 16 amino acids. Trimming at V came to 0 bases and at J to 3 bases, leaving 3 bases not matched to a gene. The CDR3 spells CASSLGLAGVEETQYF. CDR3 DNA sequence: TGTGCCAGCAGCTTGGGACTAGCGGGAGTGGAAGAGACCCAGTACTTC.

This clone appeared a few times. The genes are TRBV19 and TRBJ1-5, with 8 bases that match TRBD1. This CDR3 spans 15 amino acids. Germline V lookup: CDR1 LNHDA, CDR2 SQIVND (reference sequence). V lost 6 bases to trimming and J lost 3 bases; unmatched junction nucleotides: 7. CDR3 sequence reads: CASRPTGAPNQPQHF. In nucleotides, the CDR3 is TGTGCCAGTAGGCCGACAGGGGCCCCCAATCAGCCCCAGCATTTT.

This clone was observed a few times. This rearrangement joins TRBV27 to TRBJ2-1; possibly TRBD2 for D (5 bases). V lost 0 bases to trimming and J lost 7 bases, with 7 bases between them. CDR3 length: 13 amino acids. Germline CDR1 MNHEY, CDR2 SMNVEV (reference sequence). The CDR3 protein is CASSLSSGNEQFF. The CDR3 DNA reads TGTGCCAGCAGTTTATCAAGCGGAAATGAGCAGTTCTTC.

This clone was observed once. The chain uses TRBV19 and TRBJ2-3, with 10 bases identical to TRBD2. V shed 7 bases, J shed 7 bases, and the junction held 8 bases outside the gene matches. The CDR3 spans 14 residues. Per the germline V gene, CDR1 is LNHDA and CDR2 is SQIVND (reference sequence). DNA of the CDR3: TGTGCCAGTACGGAACTAGCGGGATCTCATACGCAGTATTTT. Translating gives CASTELAGSHTQYF.

This clone has just a few counts. The chain recombines TRBV7-9 with TRBJ1-2; D is ambiguous. Trimming shortened V by 5 bases and J by 2 bases, and 9 bases separated the two germline ends. Per germline, CDR1 SEHNR and CDR2 FQNEAQ (reference sequence). The CDR3 is made up of 13 amino acids. In DNA, the CDR3 is TGTGCCAGCAGCCAGACTCTAAACTATGGCTACACCTTC. It encodes CASSQTLNYGYTF.

The chain joins TRBV7-6 to TRBJ2-7; 10 positions agree with TRBD1. Germline V gene data show CDR1 as SGHVS and CDR2 as FNYEAQ. Trimming took 4 bases from V and 7 from J; bases not matched to a gene: 10. The CDR3 is 15 amino acids. In nucleotides, the CDR3 is TGTGCCAGCAGCTCCGGGACAGGGGCTTCACGAGAGCAGTACTTC. Encoded protein: CASSSGTGASREQYF.

The CDR3 is CASSVAWAGPTNEQFF. The CDR3 coding sequence is TGTGCCAGCAGCGTAGCTTGGGCGGGGCCCACCAATGAGCAGTTCTTC. The chain links TRBV9 to TRBJ2-1; maybe TRBD2 (6 bases). CDR3 size: 16 residues. Germline V lookup: CDR1 SGDLS, CDR2 YYNGEE. The V and J ends lost 0 bases and 6 bases respectively, with 16 bases between them.